A selection of T cell receptor beta chains follows, all from one sample in a study of shared clonotypes between healthy human individuals. Sequencing was performed with immunoSEQ multiplex PCR; in TCRdb, only in-frame clones are kept and a portion is missing. Of roughly 590,000 clones in the sample, around 95% were seen once. Sequencing input: naive CD8+ T cells sorted from blood. The receptors derive from a woman younger than 45 in good health. Both conserved end residues are part of each CDR3. D genes are given only for firm matches. Part of the rows lack a size; the others show once, few, many or a class for expanded clones.

clone_size j_call d_call v_call cdr3_nt cdr3_aa
- TRBJ1-5 TRBD1 TRBV27 TGTGCCAGCAGGCGGACAGGGATGAGCAATCAGCCCCAGCATTTT CASRRTGMSNQPQHF
- TRBJ2-1 - TRBV9 TGTGCCAGCAGCGTAGTGGCGGGAATCAGCAATGAGCAGTTCTTC CASSVVAGISNEQFF
- TRBJ2-7 - TRBV11-2 TGTGCCAGCACTTTTGGTAGTTGGGAGCAGTACTTC CASTFGSWEQYF
- TRBJ1-1 - TRBV19 TGTGCCAGTAGGGGATGGACTGAAGCTTTCTTT CASRGWTEAFF
- TRBJ2-7 - TRBV28 TGTGCCAGCAGTTATGACAGGGAGGGCGAGCAGTACTTC CASSYDREGEQYF
- TRBJ2-2 - TRBV7-2 TGTGCCAGCAGCTTTGGCACCGCGAACACCGGGGAGCTGTTTTTT CASSFGTANTGELFF
- TRBJ2-7 - TRBV6-5 TGTGCCAGCAGACCCGGACAGTTCCCCTACGAGCAGTACTTC CASRPGQFPYEQYF
- TRBJ1-6 - TRBV30 TGTGCCTGGAATGCAGGGAGTAATTCACCCCTCCACTTT CAWNAGSNSPLHF
- TRBJ1-1 - TRBV5-1 TGCGCCAGCAGCCCATTACCTAACACTGAAGCTTTCTTT CASSPLPNTEAFF
- TRBJ2-1 TRBD2 TRBV9 TGTGCCAGCAGCGTAAGCGGGGGTAGCGGGAGTGGAAGCTACAATGAGCAGTTCTTC CASSVSGGSGSGSYNEQFF
- TRBJ2-1 TRBD1 TRBV27 TGTGCCAGCAGACCAGGGGGATCTTACAATGAGCAGTTCTTC CASRPGGSYNEQFF
- TRBJ2-1 TRBD1 TRBV6-5 TGTGCCAGCAGTACCGGGACAGGGGCGTACAATGAGCAGTTCTTC CASSTGTGAYNEQFF
- TRBJ2-1 TRBD2 TRBV28 TGTGCCAGCACCAGCCCCCGGGACTATACCTATGAGCAGTTCTTC CASTSPRDYTYEQFF
- TRBJ1-2 - TRBV5-6 TGTGCCAGCAGCCCCGGAGGGGAGAGAGGCTACACCTTC CASSPGGERGYTF
- TRBJ2-7 - TRBV28 TGTGCCAGCAGTTTGGGCGTGGACTTCTCCTACGAGCAGTACTTC CASSLGVDFSYEQYF
- TRBJ2-7 - TRBV15 TGTGCCACCAGCAGCCCGGAGAGGGGGGTTCTAGAGCAGTACTTC CATSSPERGVLEQYF
few TRBJ1-2 - TRBV7-9 TGTGCCAGCAGCTTAGTTCGGGGCTACACCTTC CASSLVRGYTF
- TRBJ2-2 - TRBV5-1 - CASSLGFRGRYTGELFF
- TRBJ2-5 TRBD2 TRBV4-2 TGTGCCAGCAGCCAAGAAACAGGACTAGTGGAGACCCAGTACTTC CASSQETGLVETQYF
- TRBJ1-1 - TRBV29-1 TGCAGCGTGCATCACACTGAAGCTTTCTTT CSVHHTEAFF
- TRBJ1-4 TRBD1 TRBV28 TGTGCCAGCAGTTTATTTGGGACAGGTAACGAAAAACTGTTTTTT CASSLFGTGNEKLFF
- TRBJ2-7 TRBD2 TRBV2 TGTGCCAGCGCCGCCGGAGCGGGAGCTTCCTACGAGCAGTACTTC CASAAGAGASYEQYF
- TRBJ1-2 TRBD1 TRBV27 TGTGCCAGCAGTTCCACAGGGGATATTGGCTATGGCTACACCTTC CASSSTGDIGYGYTF
- TRBJ2-7 - TRBV2 TGTGCCAGCAGTGAAGCACGCGAGCAGTACTTC CASSEAREQYF
- TRBJ2-2 - TRBV28 TGTGCCAGCAGTTTGAAAGTAGGGGAAGACACCGGGGAGCTGTTTTTT CASSLKVGEDTGELFF
- TRBJ2-1 - TRBV29-1 TGCAGCGTTGAAGAGGGCGGATCTTCCCCTGAGCAGTTCTTC CSVEEGGSSPEQFF